This T cell receptor beta chain was obtained from a study of T cell responses to AZD1222 COVID-19 vaccine. Findings and caveats of the study: No repertoire was sampled before or during the peak T cell response, only after it. Donors, mostly white British, included more females; clonal diversity was possibly underestimated. Spike as a whole was targeted by vaccine-associated CD4 TCRs, dominant at 160-218 and 743-854.

In the case of this clone: The antigen is unknown.

Germline CDR1 is MNHEY and CDR2 is SVGAGI. The CDR3 consists of 14 residues. With V trimmed by 2 bases and J by 5 bases, 1 base remained unmatched. Clones were sequenced by immunoSEQ multiplex PCR, and TCRdb holds only the in-frame ones, with some missing. The repertoire holds under 150,000 clones, with 85% as singletons. This chain links TRBV6-5 with TRBJ2-1, with 9 positions matching TRBD1. The clonotype comes from an adult who received the MenACWY meningococcal vaccine as a control. Specimen: peripheral blood, collected 28 days after the second dose of the MenACWY control vaccine. In DNA, the CDR3 is TGTGCCAGCAGTTACCGGGACAGGGACAATGAGCAGTTCTTC. Translated: CASSYRDRDNEQFF.